Listed below are T cell receptor beta chains from one sample, sequenced in a study of T cells after yellow fever vaccination. TCRdb reprocessed the 5' RACE reads with MiXCR, giving one entry per CDR3 protein. The sample lists some 500,000 distinct CDR3 sequences, around an eighth seen once, with over 13% in the top ten. Here the sequenced sample was PBMCs, taken on the day of the yellow fever booster vaccination. All receptors derive from a man aged 25 to 45 who received the YFV17D yellow fever vaccine. The conserved cysteine and the conserved F or W are not part of the CDR3 here. Clone size appears in some rows only: once, few, many, or a class for an expanded clone.

clone_size v_call cdr3_length cdr3_aa
. TRBV7-2 12 ASSLAYREPEAF
few TRBV7-2 14 ASSLERAGVSHEQY
few TRBV10-3 15 AISDIARERNTGELF
. TRBV7-8 12 ASRRGQGTDTQY
few TRBV5-4 14 ASSLTTSGSSDTQY
. TRBV5-1 14 ASSLIAGDPSGELF
few TRBV5-1 12 ASSMTGPMDTQY
. TRBV7-2 14 ASSLASSPKIYEQY
few TRBV18 15 ASSPDADLSGLDEQF
few TRBV20-1 12 SARLGGAMDEQY
. TRBV5-1 10 ASSFSGVTQY
many TRBV7-2 11 ASSLGSRNEAF
. TRBV5-4 12 ASSWGERIDEQY
few TRBV23-1 18 ASSQSWSGEGRSSYNEQF
. TRBV6-5 14 ASSYSADRLNQPQH
. TRBV5-8 13 ASSLPGTGDIEQF
few TRBV3-1 15 ASSQPTSGKSADTQY
few TRBV7-2 11 ASSLPQYYEQY
. TRBV9 13 ASPRGQRASYEQY
. TRBV3-1 14 ASSQDRKRPYNEQF
few TRBV9 14 ASSVAPDASTDTQY
. TRBV7-9 12 ASSPGSPAYEQY